This T cell receptor (beta chain) emerged from a study of blood T cell repertoires in COVID-19. The method was immunoSEQ multiplex PCR; TCRdb's version includes in-frame clones alone and lacks a portion of them. The sample has 130,000 or so clones; roughly 80% are singletons. CDR3 size: 15 residues. Germline CDR1 is PRHDT and CDR2 is FYEKMQ (reference sequence). Trimming left V 5 bases short and J 7 bases short, with 18 bases between. V gene TRBV13 combines with J gene TRBJ2-1, with D tentatively TRBD2 (6 bases). Source material: peripheral blood. The receptor's source is a man aged 50-60 years with acute or convalescent COVID-19. The CDR3: CASSPKGPGGNEQFF. The CDR3 DNA is TGTGCCAGCAGCCCCAAAGGCCCAGGAGGGAATGAGCAGTTCTTC. The full variable domain, rest sourced from reference TRBV13 and TRBJ2-1, is AAGVIQSPRHLIKEKRETATLKCYPIPRHDTVYWYQQGPGQDPQFLISFYEKMQSDKGSIPDRFSAQQFSDYHSELNMSSLELGDSALYFCASSPKGPGGNEQFFGPGTRLTVL.